The 27 T cell receptor beta chains given below trace back to one sample, sequenced in a study of T cells in Graves' hyperthyroidism and ophthalmopathy. RNA transcripts gave rise to amplified TCR beta CDR3 regions. During a first-round RT-PCR of the TCR CDR3, the HTBI primer set was used. One entry per CDR3 protein, called by TCRdb with MiXCR from the multiplex PCR reads. There are almost 600,000 distinct CDR3 sequences in the sample; roughly 46% occur only once, and around 7.7% lies in the top ten. Source material: peripheral blood or thyroid tissue (not recorded which). The receptors derive from a woman between 18 and 29 years old with Graves' hyperthyroidism.

This clonotype showed up many times. CDR3 nucleotide sequence: TGTGCCAGCAGCCCGGGGGAGGTGGGCGGTGAAGCTTTCTTT. Amino acid sequence: CASSPGEVGGEAFF. The chain is built from TRBV7-9 and TRBJ1-1, with D perhaps matching TRBD1 (5 bases). This CDR3 spans 14 amino acids. The V end was cut by 5 bases, the J end by 7 bases, with 17 bases between. The germline V gene has CDR1 SEHNR and CDR2 FQNEAQ (reference sequence).

V and J are TRBV24-1 and TRBJ2-5; TRBD1 matches 8 bases. CDR3 length: 14 residues. Germline CDR1 reads KGHDR; CDR2 reads SFDVKD. The CDR3 DNA reads as TGTGCTAGAGTTTCAGGGGGCGAGAGAGAGACCCAGTACTTC. As protein: CARVSGGERETQYF.

This clonotype was observed at least ten times. The CDR3 sequence is CASSDDTGELFF. DNA of the CDR3: TGTGCCAGCAGTGACGACACCGGGGAGCTGTTTTTT. This chain links TRBV2 with TRBJ2-2; D is unclear. There are 12 residues in the CDR3. Germline CDR1 reads SNHLY; CDR2 reads FYNNEI. V was cut by 3 bases and J by 3 bases, with 2 bases left in between.

In its sample, this clonotype was seen many times. This chain joins TRBV2 and TRBJ2-5; 8 bases are a match to TRBD2. V shed 11 bases and J 5 bases; nucleotides not matched to a gene: 13. CDR3 length equals 14 residues. Germline values: CDR1 SNHLY, CDR2 FYNNEI. Written as DNA, the CDR3 is TGTGCCGTAACCCCCCCGGGGGGGGGGGAGACCCAGTACTTC. This gives the protein CAVTPPGGGETQYF.

This clonotype has at least ten counts. This sequence joins TRBV2 and TRBJ2-7; 7 bases match TRBD2. This CDR3 contains 17 residues. Looked up from germline, CDR1 is SNHLY and CDR2 is FYNNEI. V lost 7 bases and J lost 3; bases outside the gene matches: 18. CDR3 sequence: CASTPGFSGSLNYEQYF. CDR3 coding DNA: TGTGCCAGCACCCCGGGCTTTAGCGGGTCGTTAAACTACGAGCAGTACTTC.

With regard to this clonotype: A read error may produce the germline difference seen at one junction end. The rearrangement joins TRBV25-1 to TRBJ1-1; D is perhaps TRBD1 (6 bases). The CDR3 totals 13 residues. In germline, CDR1 is MGHDK, CDR2 SYGVNS. In DNA, the CDR3 is TGTGCCGGCAGCGTGGACAGGAACACTGAAGCTTTCTTT. Encoded protein: CAGSVDRNTEAFF.

The chain recombines TRBV29-1 with TRBJ2-1, with 11 bases lining up with TRBD2. Germline V gene lookup returns CDR1 SQVTM and CDR2 ANQGSEA. This CDR3 has 10 residues. J gave up 14 bases and V 6 bases, and 3 bases lay outside the gene matches. DNA for the CDR3: TGCAGCGTACGTAGCGGGAGGGAGTTCTTC. Translation gives CSVRSGREFF.

Concerning this clonotype itself: The germline gene is not matched at one end of the junction; a read error may be the cause. The V and J genes are TRBV12-3 or TRBV12-4 and TRBJ2-3, with D maybe TRBD1 (7 bases). CDR3 length: 14 residues. The CDR3 sequence: CASSLGGGRDTQYF. CDR3 nucleotides: TGTGCCAGCAGCTTAGGAGGGGGCAGGGATACGCAGTATTTT.

The chain uses TRBV20-1 and TRBJ2-7; 7 bases map to TRBD2. The CDR3 extends over 14 amino acids. The germline V gene has CDR1 DFQATT and CDR2 SNEGSKA (reference sequence). V lost 2 bases, J lost 4 bases, and 8 bases stayed unmatched. The CDR3 protein is CSARMGGRMYEQYF. CDR3 bases: TGCAGTGCTAGAATGGGCGGGAGAATGTACGAGCAGTACTTC.

There are many counts of this clonotype. This chain joins TRBV2 and TRBJ1-4; 7 bases are shared with TRBD1. CDR1 is SNHLY and CDR2 is FYNNEI in the germline V gene. V trimming: 4 bases; J trimming: 7 bases; junction bases outside the gene matches: 9. CDR3 length equals 15 residues. CDR3 nucleotides: TGTGCCAGCAGTGGACTGACAGGGCCGGGTGAAAAACTGTTTTTT. Its translation is CASSGLTGPGEKLFF. Full variable domain (remainder filled in from reference TRBV2 and TRBJ1-4): EPEVTQTPSHQVTQMGQEVILRCVPISNHLYFYWYRQILGQKVEFLVSFYNNEISEKSEIFDDQFSVERPDGSNFTLKIRSTKLEDSAMYFCASSGLTGPGEKLFFGSGTQLSVL.

The chain recombines TRBV6-2 or TRBV6-3 with TRBJ2-7, with a tentative D call TRBD1 (6 bases). The germline V and J ends were trimmed by 0 bases and 3 bases, with 15 bases remaining between them. The CDR3 has 16 amino acids. Looked up from germline, CDR1 is MNHEY and CDR2 is SVGEGT. CDR3 bases: TGTGCCAGCAGTTACTCGAGAACAGGGATTGGCTACGAGCAGTACTTC. Amino acids: CASSYSRTGIGYEQYF.

The V gene is TRBV12-3 or TRBV12-4, the J gene TRBJ1-3; TRBD1 is a possible D gene (5 bases). The CDR3 totals 13 residues. Trimming shortened V by 6 bases and J by 7 bases, and 13 bases separated the two germline ends. CDR3 region: CASRQQDANTIYF. The CDR3 bases are TGTGCCAGCAGACAACAGGACGCGAACACCATATATTTT.

V usage is TRBV6-1 and J usage is TRBJ2-5; 7 bases are shared with TRBD1. The ends lost 3 bases at V and 0 bases at J; junction bases unmatched: 7. This CDR3 comprises 16 residues. Germline V gives CDR1 MNHNS, CDR2 SASEGT. CDR3 DNA: TGTGCCAGCAGTGAGGGACAGTCGGAGAACCAAGAGACCCAGTACTTC. It specifies CASSEGQSENQETQYF.

V is TRBV2 and J is TRBJ2-1; a possible D gene is TRBD2 (6 bases). Germline V gene data show CDR1 as SNHLY and CDR2 as FYNNEI. The CDR3 runs 13 residues. Deletions cut 6 bases from V and 8 bases from J, with 14 bases between. The CDR3, as DNA: TGTGCCAGCAGAAATCGAGAGCGGGATGAGCAGTTCTTC. Encoded protein: CASRNRERDEQFF. The full variable domain, completed using reference TRBV2 and TRBJ2-1, is EPEVTQTPSHQVTQMGQEVILRCVPISNHLYFYWYRQILGQKVEFLVSFYNNEISEKSEIFDDQFSVERPDGSNFTLKIRSTKLEDSAMYFCASRNRERDEQFFGPGTRLTVL.

This clonotype was recorded many times. J is TRBJ1-2 and V is TRBV20-1, with D maybe TRBD1 (6 bases). Germline lookup yields CDR1 DFQATT and CDR2 SNEGSKA (reference sequence). CDR3 length equals 14 residues. The ends were cut back, 3 bases at V and 8 bases at J, with 19 bases in the middle. DNA of the CDR3: TGCAGTGCTAGTCCCCGGGCGGGGGCAGAAGGCTACACCTTC. Its protein is CSASPRAGAEGYTF.

At least ten counts were recorded for this clonotype. The rearrangement joins TRBV29-1 to TRBJ2-7, with a possible D match to TRBD1 (6 bases). This CDR3 is built from 13 residues. Germline CDR1 and CDR2: SQVTM and ANQGSEA. V lost 6 bases and J 2 bases, leaving 14 bases between the germline ends. The CDR3 DNA follows: TGCAGCGTCCATGAGGGGGTAACCTACGAGCAGTACTTC. It specifies CSVHEGVTYEQYF.

The V call is TRBV24-1, the J call TRBJ2-3; 10 positions match TRBD2. The CDR3 sequence is 15 residues long. The V and J ends lost 8 bases and 2 bases, in that order; junction bases with no gene match: 6. CDR1 is KGHDR and CDR2 is SFDVKD in the germline V gene. The CDR3 DNA is TGTGCCACCAACACCGGGACTAGCGACACAGATACGCAGTATTTT. This codes for CATNTGTSDTDTQYF.

This clonotype has at least ten counts. This chain joins TRBV30 and TRBJ1-2; 8 positions agree with TRBD1. Germline loops: CDR1 GTSNPN, CDR2 SVGIG (reference sequence). The V gene end was trimmed by 1 base and the J gene end by 6 bases; junction bases not matched to a gene: 1. This CDR3 contains 12 residues. CDR3 amino acids: CAWSETGDGYTF. CDR3 nucleotides: TGTGCCTGGAGTGAGACAGGGGATGGCTACACCTTC.

This clonotype was counted a single time. This may arise from a read error, as a much more abundant clone is one base away. The chain links TRBV7-2 to TRBJ1-6, with 11 bases identical to TRBD1. The CDR3 is 17 residues long. Germline V gene sequence: CDR1 SGHTA, CDR2 FQGNSA. This CDR3 reads CASSPTGQGAGDSPLHF. CDR3 in DNA: TGCGCCAGCAGCCCTACCGGACAGGGGGCAGGAGATTCACCCCTCCACTTT.

There are many counts of this clonotype. The chain has TRBV20-1 and TRBJ1-2; D is unresolved. Germline CDR1 is DFQATT and CDR2 is SNEGSKA (reference sequence). Deletions cut 0 bases from V and 3 bases from J, with 5 bases between. CDR3 length equals 12 residues. DNA for the CDR3: TGCAGTGCTAGAGATCACCACTATGGCTACACCTTC. Residues: CSARDHHYGYTF.

The table lists this clonotype with many counts. J is TRBJ1-1 and V is TRBV11-2, with no clear D. There are 14 residues in the CDR3. Germline V gene data show CDR1 as SGHAT and CDR2 as FQNNGV. V lost 4 bases and J 1 base, leaving 10 bases between the germline ends. CDR3 amino acids: CASSWSVRNTEAFF. For the CDR3, the DNA is TGTGCCAGCAGCTGGTCGGTGAGGAACACTGAAGCTTTCTTT. The full variable domain, its missing parts supplied by reference TRBV11-2 and TRBJ1-1, is EAGVAQSPRYKIIEKRQSVAFWCNPISGHATLYWYQQILGQGPKLLIQFQNNGVVDDSQLPKDRFSAERLKGVDSTLKIQPAKLEDSAVYLCASSWSVRNTEAFFGQGTRLTVV.

Only a few counts were recorded for this clonotype. The chain combines TRBV9 with TRBJ2-7; D is perhaps TRBD1 or TRBD2 (5 bases each). V was clipped by 3 bases and J by 6 bases, with 13 bases between them. Germline CDR1 reads SGDLS; CDR2 reads YYNGEE. The CDR3 contains 13 residues. The CDR3 loop reads CASSASGTCEQYF. For the CDR3, the DNA is TGTGCCAGCAGCGCCTCCGGGACCTGCGAGCAGTACTTC.

The chain combines TRBV29-1 with TRBJ2-6, with TRBD2 matching 10 bases. The CDR3 spans 16 residues. V lost 5 bases, J lost 1 base, and 5 bases stayed unmatched. In germline, CDR1 is SQVTM, CDR2 ANQGSEA. In nucleotides, the CDR3 is TGCAGCGTTCTGACTAGCGGGCTTTCTGGGGCCAACGTCCTGACTTTC. It is translated as CSVLTSGLSGANVLTF. Full variable domain (missing parts from reference TRBV29-1 and TRBJ2-6): SAVISQKPSRDICQRGTSLTIQCQVDSQVTMMFWYRQQPGQSLTLIATANQGSEATYESGFVIDKFPISRPNLTFSTLTVSNMSPEDSSIYLCSVLTSGLSGANVLTFGAGSRLTVL.

This clonotype was seen repeatedly, ten times or more. The V call is TRBV6-5, the J call TRBJ2-2, with TRBD1 matching over 11 bases. Losses at the gene ends were 1 base for V and 7 bases for J; bases not matched to a gene: 11. CDR1 is MNHEY and CDR2 is SVGAGI in the germline V gene. This CDR3 contains 18 residues. In DNA form, the CDR3 reads TGTGCCAGCAGTTACTGGGACAGGGGGTCACTCCGGGTCGGGGAGCTGTTTTTT. Amino acids: CASSYWDRGSLRVGELFF.

This clonotype was counted at least ten times. The CDR3 here is CASRDLGAGAMYEQYF. CDR3 nucleotide sequence: TGTGCCAGCAGGGACCTCGGAGCGGGAGCTATGTACGAGCAGTACTTC. The chain links TRBV6-1 to TRBJ2-7, with 8 bases identical to TRBD2. Germline CDR1 is MNHNS and CDR2 is SASEGT. The CDR3 runs 16 residues. V shed 6 bases, J shed 4 bases, and the junction held 14 bases outside the gene matches.

This clonotype has only a few counts. One end of the junction is discordant with germline, which a read error may explain. The chain carries TRBV14 and TRBJ1-2, with D hard to call. CDR1 and CDR2 (germline): SGHDN, FVKESK. This CDR3 comprises 13 residues. Written as DNA, the CDR3 is TGTGCCGGCAGCCAAGTTGGATTCTATGGCTACACCTTC. Its protein product is CAGSQVGFYGYTF.

This clonotype was counted a few times. The chain has TRBV5-8 and TRBJ2-2, with no clear D. Trimming shortened V by 2 bases and J by 3 bases, and 11 bases separated the two germline ends. In germline, CDR1 is SGHTS, CDR2 YDEGEE. CDR3 length equals 15 residues. CDR3 DNA sequence: TGTGCCAGCAGCTTTCAGCCGGGTTACACCGGGGAGCTGTTTTTT. Amino acid sequence: CASSFQPGYTGELFF.